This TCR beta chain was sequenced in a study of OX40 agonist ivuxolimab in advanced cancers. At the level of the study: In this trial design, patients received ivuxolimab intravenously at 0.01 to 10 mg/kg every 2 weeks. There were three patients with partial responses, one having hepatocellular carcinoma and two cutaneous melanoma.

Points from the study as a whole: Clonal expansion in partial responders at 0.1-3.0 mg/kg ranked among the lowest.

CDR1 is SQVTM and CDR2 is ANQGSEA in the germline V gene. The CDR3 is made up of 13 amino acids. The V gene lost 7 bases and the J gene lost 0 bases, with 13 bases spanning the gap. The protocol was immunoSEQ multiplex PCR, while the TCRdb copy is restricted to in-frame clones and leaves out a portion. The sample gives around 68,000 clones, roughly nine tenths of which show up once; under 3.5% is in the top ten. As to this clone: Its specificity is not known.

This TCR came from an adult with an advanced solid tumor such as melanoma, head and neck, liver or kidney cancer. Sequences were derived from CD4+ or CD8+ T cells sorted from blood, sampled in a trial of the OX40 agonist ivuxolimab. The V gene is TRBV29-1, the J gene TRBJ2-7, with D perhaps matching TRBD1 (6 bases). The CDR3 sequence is CSAGQSRSYEQYF. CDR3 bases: TGCAGCGCAGGACAGTCCCGCTCCTACGAGCAGTACTTC.